This TCR beta chain was captured by sequencing in a study of beta chain features in type 1 diabetes. General study findings and limits: TCRB CDR3s from Type 1 diabetes patients were moderately but significantly shorter in all four CD4+ subsets. For type 1 diabetes patients, VDJ junctions showed fewer insertions and more deletions.

About this clone: Its antigen is not known.

The length of the CDR3 is 14 residues. Between the trimmed V and J ends, which lost 2 bases and 2 bases, there was a span of 10 bases. In germline, CDR1 is SGHTA, CDR2 FQGNSA. Isolated RNA was reverse transcribed in full, so expressed TCRB transcripts were sequenced. Sequenced by immunoSEQ multiplex PCR; TCRdb stores in-frame clones only, minus some. Of approximately 400,000 clones listed, approximately 16% were seen once; the top ten hold 0.019%. The specimen was naive CD4+ T cells from blood. The receptor was isolated from a woman between 18 and 30 years old in good health. This chain uses TRBV7-2 with TRBJ2-7; D uncertain. CDR3 DNA: TGTGCCAGCAGCTTACTTACAGTGGCCTACGAGCAGTACTTC. Translation: CASSLLTVAYEQYF.